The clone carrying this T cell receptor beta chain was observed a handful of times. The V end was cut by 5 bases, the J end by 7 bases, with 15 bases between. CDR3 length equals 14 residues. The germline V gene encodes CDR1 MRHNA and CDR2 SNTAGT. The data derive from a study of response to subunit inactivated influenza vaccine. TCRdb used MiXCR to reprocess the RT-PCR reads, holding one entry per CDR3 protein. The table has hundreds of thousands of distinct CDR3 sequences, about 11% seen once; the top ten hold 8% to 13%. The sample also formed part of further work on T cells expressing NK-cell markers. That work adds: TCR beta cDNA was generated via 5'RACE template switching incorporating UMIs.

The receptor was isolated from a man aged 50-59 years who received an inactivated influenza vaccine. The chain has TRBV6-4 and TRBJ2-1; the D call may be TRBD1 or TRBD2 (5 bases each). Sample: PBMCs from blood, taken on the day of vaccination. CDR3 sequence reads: CASSQEFEGNEQFF. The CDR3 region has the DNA TGTGCCAGCAGTCAGGAGTTTGAGGGGAATGAGCAGTTCTTC.